This T cell receptor beta chain derives from a study of regulatory and conventional T cells in RAG deficiency. Points on this clone: As yet, its antigen is unknown.

Broader study findings: In Omenn syndrome, sorted "Tregs" may be peripherally activated cells. Shorter CDR3s in all patient subsets; >80% Treg-Tconv overlap in Omenn.

Here immunoSEQ multiplex PCR was the method, and the copy in TCRdb shows in-frame clones only, minus some. Found here are tens of thousands of clones, around nine tenths of them singletons; the top ten hold around 0.82%. Blood CD4+ CD25-high CD127-low regulatory T cells supplied the genomic DNA template. The germline V and J ends were trimmed by 3 bases and 1 base, with 8 bases remaining between them. Germline V gene data show CDR1 as SGHTA and CDR2 as FQGNSA. CDR3 length: 14 amino acids. A further study also used this sample, focusing on regulatory T cells. In that study: Amplification used 52 TRBV primers and 13 TRBJ primers. Skewed V and J usage and few unique V-J pairs marked patient repertoires, most in Tregs.

V and J are TRBV7-2 and TRBJ2-3; D remains unclear. Sequences were obtained from Tregs sorted from blood. The TCR comes from a human donor in good health. The CDR3 nucleotides read TGTGCCAGCAGCTTTCCAGGCCGCACAGATACGCAGTATTTT. As protein: CASSFPGRTDTQYF.